Presented here are 10 T cell receptor beta chains from one specimen sequenced in a study of CD4 T cells in relation to SARS-CoV-2 and coronaviruses. Their antigen targets remain unknown. Before the COVID-19 pandemic, during about 2011-2019, CD4+ T cells were taken from unexposed donors. Isolation of CD4+ T cells took place after nine to ten days in culture. The protocol was immunoSEQ multiplex PCR, while the TCRdb copy is restricted to in-frame clones and leaves out a portion. Seen here are 25,000 to 30,000 clones, 70% to 80% observed once, and the top ten hold around a sixth. Material for sequencing was CD4+ T cells from PBMCs, cultured in vitro. The receptor source for this set is a human donor in good health.

This clone was counted between two and nine times. The chain has TRBV7-8 and TRBJ1-2; TRBD1 matches at 9 bases. Germline lookup yields CDR1 SGHVS and CDR2 FQNEAQ. The CDR3 has 14 amino acids. J was trimmed by 7 bases and V by 5 bases; bases with no gene match: 8. CDR3 DNA sequence: TGTGCCAGCAGCCTGGGACAGGGTTGGGCTGGCTACACCTTC. It yields the protein CASSLGQGWAGYTF.

The CDR3 DNA sequence: TGTGCCAGTAGTAGGCCCCCCTACACTGAAGCTTTCTTT. Its protein product is CASSRPPYTEAFF. The rearrangement joins TRBV19 to TRBJ1-1; D is unresolved. The CDR3 runs 13 residues. V lost 4 bases and J 3 bases, leaving 9 bases between the germline ends. Germline assignment: CDR1 LNHDA and CDR2 SQIVND (reference sequence). Complete variable domain (other parts from reference TRBV19 and TRBJ1-1): DGGITQSPKYLFRKEGQNVTLSCEQNLNHDAMYWYRQDPGQGLRLIYYSQIVNDFQKGDIAEGYSVSREKKESFPLTVTSAQKNPTAFYLCASSRPPYTEAFFGQGTRLTVV.

V usage is TRBV3-1 (or the pseudogene TRBV3-2) and J usage is TRBJ2-7, with TRBD1 identical over 7 bases. The CDR3 consists of 15 residues. V was pared by 1 base and J by 1 base, with 4 bases of the junction left unmatched. Germline V gene sequence: CDR1 LGHDT, CDR2 YNNKEL (reference sequence). The CDR3 sequence is CASSQGQTGSYEQYF. CDR3 in DNA: TGTGCCAGCAGCCAAGGACAGACAGGGTCCTACGAGCAGTACTTC.

The rearrangement links TRBV19 to TRBJ1-2; TRBD1 aligns across 7 bases. The CDR3 length is 14 residues. V shed 7 bases and J 7 bases; nucleotides not matched to a gene: 12. Germline CDR1 LNHDA, CDR2 SQIVND (reference sequence). The CDR3 coding sequence is TGTGCCAGTACCCGAAGCACAGGGGCTTTTGGCTACACCTTC. This translates into CASTRSTGAFGYTF.

This sequence joins TRBV12-3 or TRBV12-4 and TRBJ2-7; D is unresolved. The CDR3 has 12 amino acids. Trimming shortened V by 3 bases and J by 4 bases, and 7 bases separated the two germline ends. CDR3 loop: CASSFLGYEQYF. The CDR3 coding sequence is TGTGCCAGCAGTTTCTTGGGGTACGAGCAGTACTTC.

This chain links TRBV9 with TRBJ2-1; D is unclear. With 3 bases removed from V and 5 bases from J, the gap between germline ends came to 15 bases. The CDR3 is made up of 15 amino acids. From germline, CDR1 is SGDLS and CDR2 YYNGEE. The CDR3 DNA is TGTGCCAGCAGCGGAAAAAACCCACAGCACAATGAGCAGTTCTTC. It is translated as CASSGKNPQHNEQFF.

This CDR3 reads CAWIASGYNEQFF. The CDR3 DNA follows: TGTGCCTGGATCGCTAGCGGATACAATGAGCAGTTCTTC. The rearrangement links TRBV30 to TRBJ2-1; 7 nucleotides match TRBD2. Germline lookup yields CDR1 GTSNPN and CDR2 SVGIG (reference sequence). Trimming cost V 4 bases and J 4 bases; bases outside gene matches: 4. The CDR3 is 13 residues long.

The V and J genes are TRBV4-2 and TRBJ2-3; D possibly corresponds to TRBD2 (6 bases). Trimming took off 5 bases at V and 3 bases at J, with 18 bases between the two ends. The CDR3 loop spans 16 amino acids. CDR1 is LGHNA, CDR2 YNFKEQ, per germline. This chain's CDR3 is CASSRPRERPTDTQYF. Here the CDR3 DNA reads TGTGCCAGCAGCAGACCCCGGGAGCGCCCTACAGATACGCAGTATTTT.

V is TRBV5-4 and J is TRBJ1-1, with a tentative D call TRBD1 (6 bases). Looked up from germline, CDR1 is SGHNT and CDR2 is YYREEE (reference sequence). The CDR3 contains 14 residues. V shed 1 base and J shed 1 base, with 8 bases lying between them. CDR3 sequence reads: CASSLSRGNTEAFF. CDR3 bases: TGTGCCAGCAGCTTGAGCAGGGGGAACACTGAAGCTTTCTTT.

The chain is built from TRBV11-2 and TRBJ2-1; D remains ambiguous. Germline V gives CDR1 SGHAT, CDR2 FQNNGV. V was shortened by 7 bases and J by 0 bases, with 19 bases between the two germline ends. The CDR3 runs to 17 residues. The CDR3: CASTPLRRLSSYNEQFF. The CDR3 nucleotides are TGTGCCAGCACCCCATTGCGGCGGCTCAGCTCCTACAATGAGCAGTTCTTC.